The clone carrying this T cell receptor (beta chain) was observed a few times. One entry per CDR3 protein results from TCRdb running MiXCR on the reads. This table holds about 190,000 distinct CDR3 sequences, about a tenth found once. These data belong to a study of T cell repertoires in cytomegalovirus infection. Trimming shortened V by 1 base and J by 6 bases, and 9 bases separated the two germline ends. This CDR3 has 13 residues. From germline, CDR1 is SGHVS and CDR2 FNYEAQ. J is TRBJ1-2 and V is TRBV7-6; D unclear. Source material: PBMCs. This TCR was sampled from a human donor in good health (CMV status not recorded). Some clones in this sample may be carry-over from other donors' samples. As DNA, the CDR3 is TGTGCCAGCAGCTTAGGGTTGGGGAATGGCTACACCTTC. This codes for CASSLGLGNGYTF.